This note documents a single TCR beta chain sequence. Libraries were prepared by immunoSEQ multiplex PCR; TCRdb keeps only in-frame clonotypes and omits some of them. The repertoire includes about 40,000 clones, 82% of them detected once, and 15% to 20% sits in the top ten. Germline-derived CDR1 and CDR2 are MDHEN and SYDVKM. V lost 7 bases and J 4 bases, leaving 13 bases between the germline ends. The CDR3 contains 13 residues. This entry is derived from a study of PD-L1 blockade in urothelial cancer. Study-level background: Enrolled patients had been treated previously with 0 to 3 chemotherapy regimens.

This chain joins TRBV28 and TRBJ1-2; D gene uncertain. The material sequenced was PBMCs, taken around atezolizumab (anti-PD-L1) treatment. The TCR sequence derives from a man in his sixties with urothelial cancer. CDR3 coding DNA: TGTGCCAGCAACACTCGGGGTCCCTATGGCTACACCTTC. This codes for CASNTRGPYGYTF.